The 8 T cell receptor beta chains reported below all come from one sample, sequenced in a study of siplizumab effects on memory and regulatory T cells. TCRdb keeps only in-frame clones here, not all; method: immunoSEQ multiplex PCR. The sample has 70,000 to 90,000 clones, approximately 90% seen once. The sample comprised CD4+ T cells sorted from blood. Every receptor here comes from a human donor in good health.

Here the CDR3 DNA reads TGTGCCAGCAGCTGGGACAGGGCGAGCGAGCAGTACTTC. This sequence encodes CASSWDRASEQYF. The rearrangement joins TRBV12-1 to TRBJ2-7; the table calls TRBD1, which could not be checked here. TRBV12-1 is a pseudogene locus. The CDR3 sequence is 13 residues long.

The CDR3 sequence: CASSPRTSGSETQYF. In DNA form, the CDR3 reads TGTGCCAGCAGCCCGCGGACTAGCGGGAGTGAGACCCAGTACTTC. The V gene is TRBV9, the J gene TRBJ2-5; 13 bases line up with TRBD2. Trimming removed 4 bases from V and 5 bases from J; junction bases left unmatched: 5. From germline, CDR1 is SGDLS and CDR2 YYNGEE. The CDR3 has 15 amino acids.

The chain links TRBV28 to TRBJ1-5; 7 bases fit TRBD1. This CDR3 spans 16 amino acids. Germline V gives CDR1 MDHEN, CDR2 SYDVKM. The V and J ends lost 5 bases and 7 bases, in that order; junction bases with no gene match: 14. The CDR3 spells CASSDLDRARRQPQHF. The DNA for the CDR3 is TGTGCCAGCAGTGACCTCGACAGGGCGAGGAGACAGCCCCAGCATTTT.

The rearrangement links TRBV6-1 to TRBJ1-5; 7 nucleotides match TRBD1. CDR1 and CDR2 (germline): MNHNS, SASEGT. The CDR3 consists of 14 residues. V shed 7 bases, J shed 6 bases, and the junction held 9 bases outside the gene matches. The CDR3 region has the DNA TGTGCCAGCATGGCTCCAGGGGGAAGTCAGCCCCAGCATTTT. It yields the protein CASMAPGGSQPQHF.

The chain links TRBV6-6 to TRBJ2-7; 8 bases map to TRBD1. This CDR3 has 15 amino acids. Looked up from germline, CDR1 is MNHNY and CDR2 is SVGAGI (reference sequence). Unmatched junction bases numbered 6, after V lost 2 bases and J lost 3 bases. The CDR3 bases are TGTGCCAGCAGTTACGTGGACAGGGCTGACTACGAGCAGTACTTC. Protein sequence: CASSYVDRADYEQYF.

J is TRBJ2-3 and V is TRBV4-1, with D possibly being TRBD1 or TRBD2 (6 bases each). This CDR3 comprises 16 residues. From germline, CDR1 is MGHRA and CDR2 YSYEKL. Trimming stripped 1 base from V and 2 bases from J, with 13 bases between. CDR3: CASSQVGGRNTDTQYF. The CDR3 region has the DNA TGCGCCAGCAGCCAAGTGGGGGGCAGAAACACAGATACGCAGTATTTT.

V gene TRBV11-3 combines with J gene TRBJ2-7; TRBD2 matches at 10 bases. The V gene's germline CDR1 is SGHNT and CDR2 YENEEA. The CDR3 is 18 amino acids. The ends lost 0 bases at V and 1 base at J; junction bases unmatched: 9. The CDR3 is CASSLELQREGISYEQYF. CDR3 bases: TGTGCCAGCAGCTTAGAGTTACAGCGGGAGGGCATTTCCTACGAGCAGTACTTC.

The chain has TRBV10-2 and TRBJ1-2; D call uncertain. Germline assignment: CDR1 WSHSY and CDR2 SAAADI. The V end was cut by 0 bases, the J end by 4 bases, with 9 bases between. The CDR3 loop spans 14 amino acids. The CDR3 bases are TGCGCCAGCAGTGAGTCACTCCTGGGCTATGGCTACACCTTC. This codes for CASSESLLGYGYTF.